This T cell receptor beta chain was identified during a study of blood T cell repertoires in COVID-19. Study information: Samples of COVID-19 (acute and convalescent) were obtained from the United States, Italy and Spain. PBMCs, B-cell-depleted T cells, or T cells provided the cDNA or gDNA that made up the material.

The germline gives CDR1 KGHDR, CDR2 SFDVKD. The CDR3 length is 15 residues. Trimming cost V 7 bases and J 2 bases, with 16 bases left between them. As processed by the authors: Estimation of nucleated cell counts relied on the amplification of reference gene primers. The protocol was immunoSEQ multiplex PCR, while the TCRdb copy is restricted to in-frame clones and leaves out a portion. V and J calls and clone size are copied from that table; D and trimming were computed from the DNA. Counted here are around 100,000 clones, roughly 90% occurring once; the ten biggest clones make up about 1.9%. The V and J genes are TRBV24-1 and TRBJ2-5, with TRBD1 as a possible D gene (5 bases). This receptor was obtained from a man in his forties or fifties with active COVID-19. The material sequenced was peripheral blood. Here the CDR3 reads CATSHGSAGQETQYF. In DNA, the CDR3 is TGTGCCACCAGCCACGGGTCGGCAGGGCAAGAGACCCAGTACTTC.